This T cell receptor (beta chain) was documented in a study of T-cell memory formation after mild COVID-19. About the study: Largely, the TCR clusters proved donor specific. General study findings and limits: Pre-infection memory held some responding clones, suggesting pre-existing cross-reactive T cells responded. CD4+ contracting clones lay mainly in CM and EM, CD8+ ones in EMRA.

MiXCR, run by TCRdb on the 5' RACE reads, gives a single entry per CDR3 protein. The data show under 550,000 distinct CDR3 sequences, 18% seen once. This clonotype appeared many times. What it binds is unknown. This CDR3 region has 12 residues. The V gene lost 4 bases and the J gene lost 4 bases, with 7 bases spanning the gap. What was sequenced was PBMCs or a T cell subset sorted from them (not recorded which). This receptor was taken from a man younger than 35 who had mild COVID-19 (a few samples of this study predate the infection). Cell type and time point are not known. The rearrangement links TRBV12-3 or TRBV12-4 to TRBJ1-2; D gene uncertain. CDR3 DNA: TGTGCCAGCAGTTCGTCAGGCTATGGCTACACCTTC. Its translation: CASSSSGYGYTF.